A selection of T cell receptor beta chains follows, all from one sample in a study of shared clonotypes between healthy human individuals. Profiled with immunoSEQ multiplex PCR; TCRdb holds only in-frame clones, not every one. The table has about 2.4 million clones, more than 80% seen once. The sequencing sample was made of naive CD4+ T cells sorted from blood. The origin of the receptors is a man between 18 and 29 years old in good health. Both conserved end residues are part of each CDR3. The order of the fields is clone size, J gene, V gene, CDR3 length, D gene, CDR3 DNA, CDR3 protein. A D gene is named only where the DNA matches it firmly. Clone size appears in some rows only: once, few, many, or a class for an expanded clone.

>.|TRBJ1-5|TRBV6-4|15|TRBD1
TGTGCCAGCAGTGACACGGCAGGGGGCTGTCAGCCCCAGCATTTT
CASSDTAGGCQPQHF
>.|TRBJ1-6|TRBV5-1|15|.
TGCGCCAGCAGCGGACAATCCCTCGGTAATTCACCCCTCCACTTT
CASSGQSLGNSPLHF
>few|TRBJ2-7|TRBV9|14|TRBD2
TGTGCCAGCAATGAGGGGGGACTAGCCTACGAGCAGTACTTC
CASNEGGLAYEQYF
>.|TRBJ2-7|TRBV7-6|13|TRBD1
TGTGCCAGCAGCTTCGGCAGGGGGTACGAGCAGTACTTC
CASSFGRGYEQYF
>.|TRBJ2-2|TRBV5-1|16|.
TGCGCCAGCAGACCTCCCGGGACCGCGAACACCGGGGAGCTGTTTTTT
CASRPPGTANTGELFF
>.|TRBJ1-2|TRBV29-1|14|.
TGCAGCGTTGGATCCAGGGGCGTTAACTATGGCTACACCTTC
CSVGSRGVNYGYTF
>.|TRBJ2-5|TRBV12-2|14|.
TGTGCAAGTCGCTTAATCTGCGGCCAAGAGACCCAGTACTTC
CASRLICGQETQYF
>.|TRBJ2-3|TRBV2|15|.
TGTGCCAGCAGGGGAAGCGGAGCTAGCACAGATACGCAGTATTTT
CASRGSGASTDTQYF
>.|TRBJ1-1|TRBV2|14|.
TGTGCCAGCAGTAACAGGGCCCTGAACACTGAAGCTTTCTTT
CASSNRALNTEAFF
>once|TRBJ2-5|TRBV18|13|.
TGTGCCAGCTCTCCAACTAGCCAAGAGACCCAGTACTTC
CASSPTSQETQYF
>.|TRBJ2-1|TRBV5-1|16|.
TGCGCCAGCAGCCTTAAGTCGCAGGCGAACTACAATGAGCAGTTCTTC
CASSLKSQANYNEQFF
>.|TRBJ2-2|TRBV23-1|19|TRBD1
TGCGCCAGCAGTCAATCGTTTGGGGTGTGGCAGGGGGTCACCGGGGAGCTGTTTTTT
CASSQSFGVWQGVTGELFF
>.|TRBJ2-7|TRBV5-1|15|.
TGCGCCAGCAGCTTGGCCGGACAGTCTTCCCACGAGCAGTACTTC
CASSLAGQSSHEQYF
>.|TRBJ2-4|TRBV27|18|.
TGTGCCAGCAGTTTACGCCCAAAAGCGGCACAGGCCAAAAACATTCAGTACTTC
CASSLRPKAAQAKNIQYF
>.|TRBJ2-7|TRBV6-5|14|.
TGTGCCAGCAAGGAGGGACAGATAATAGGGGAGCAGTACTTC
CASKEGQIIGEQYF
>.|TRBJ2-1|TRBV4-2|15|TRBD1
TGTGCCAGCAGCCAAGCTACGGGACAGGGGTCTGAGCAGTTCTTC
CASSQATGQGSEQFF
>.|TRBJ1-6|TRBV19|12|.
TGTGCCAGTCGCGGTAGCGGATCACCCCTCCACTTT
CASRGSGSPLHF
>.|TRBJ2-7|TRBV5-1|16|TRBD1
TGCGCCAGCAGCGACCCTGCAGAGTCAGGGGGCTACGAGCAGTACTTC
CASSDPAESGGYEQYF
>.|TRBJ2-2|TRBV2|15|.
TGTGCCAGCAGTGGTGGGACTCCTCGGGGCGGGGAGCTGTTTTTT
CASSGGTPRGGELFF
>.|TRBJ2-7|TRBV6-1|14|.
TGTGCCAGCAGGGACGAGGGGAACTCCTACGAGCAGTACTTC
CASRDEGNSYEQYF
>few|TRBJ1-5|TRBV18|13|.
TGTGCCAGCTCACTCTCGGGGGATCAGCCCCAGCATTTT
CASSLSGDQPQHF
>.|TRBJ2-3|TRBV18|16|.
TGTGCCAGCTCACCACTGTCTGCAGGGAGCACAGATACGCAGTATTTT
CASSPLSAGSTDTQYF
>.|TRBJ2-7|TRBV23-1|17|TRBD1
TGCGCCAGCAGTCAGTACCCCCAGGGGGACAGGGGATACGAGCAGTACTTC
CASSQYPQGDRGYEQYF
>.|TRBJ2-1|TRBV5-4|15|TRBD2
TGTGCCAGCAGCCTAGCGGGGGGCGCCTACAATGAGCAGTTCTTC
CASSLAGGAYNEQFF
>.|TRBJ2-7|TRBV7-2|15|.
TGTGCCAGCAGCAGAGTAGGGACACCCCTTGATGAGCAGTACTTC
CASSRVGTPLDEQYF
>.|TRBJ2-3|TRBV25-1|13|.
TGTGCCAGCACCAGCCTAGGAGTATGGCCGCAGTATTTT
CASTSLGVWPQYF
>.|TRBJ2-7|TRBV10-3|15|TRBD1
TGTGCCATCAGTGAGTCGAAGGGACAGGGCTACGAGCAGTACTTC
CAISESKGQGYEQYF
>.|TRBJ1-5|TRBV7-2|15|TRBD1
TGTGCCAGCAGCTTAGTGGGGACAGCCGGAGAGCCCCAGCATTTT
CASSLVGTAGEPQHF
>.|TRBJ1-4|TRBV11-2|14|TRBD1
TGTGCCAGCAGCGCGACAGGGTTTGGGGAAAAACTGTTTTTT
CASSATGFGEKLFF
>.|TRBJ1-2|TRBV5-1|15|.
TGCGCCAGCAGCCCCCCCCCGGGCGCGAACTATGGCTACACCTTC
CASSPPPGANYGYTF
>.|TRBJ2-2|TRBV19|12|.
TGTGCCAGTATAGGGTATCCGAGGGAGCTGTTTTTT
CASIGYPRELFF
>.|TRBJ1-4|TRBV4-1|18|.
TGCGCCAGCAGTCAGTTACCCGTTATACCGGCAACTAATGAAAAACTGTTTTTT
CASSQLPVIPATNEKLFF
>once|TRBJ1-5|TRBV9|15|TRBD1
TGTGCCAGCGCTCGGGGGCAGGGGGGCAATCAGCCCCAGCATTTT
CASARGQGGNQPQHF
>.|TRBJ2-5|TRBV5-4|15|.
TGTGCCAGCAGCTCCGGGGAGGCTAGCTATGTGACCCAGTACTTC
CASSSGEASYVTQYF
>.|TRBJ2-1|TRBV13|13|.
TGTGCCAGCAGCTCCGGGACACACAATGAGCAGTTCTTC
CASSSGTHNEQFF
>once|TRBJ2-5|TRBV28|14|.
TGTGCCAGCGTGTCCCCTGGGTGGGGGGAGACCCAGTACTTC
CASVSPGWGETQYF
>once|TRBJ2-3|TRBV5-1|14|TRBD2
TGCGCCAGCGGGACTAGCAAGTTAGGAGATACGCAGTATTTT
CASGTSKLGDTQYF
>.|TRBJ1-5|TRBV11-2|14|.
TGTGCCAGCACTCCCACTACAGGGTCCCAGCCCCAGCATTTT
CASTPTTGSQPQHF
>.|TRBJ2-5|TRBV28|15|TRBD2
TGTGCCAGCAGCCGGACTAGCAGAGGCCAAGAGACCCAGTACTTC
CASSRTSRGQETQYF
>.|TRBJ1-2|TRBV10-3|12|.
TGTGCCATCAGTGCTGATCCCTATGGCTACACCTTC
CAISADPYGYTF
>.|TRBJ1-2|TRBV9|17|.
TGTGCCAGCAGCGTAAGTTCGGGGGGCCGCCTTAACTATGGCTACACCTTC
CASSVSSGGRLNYGYTF
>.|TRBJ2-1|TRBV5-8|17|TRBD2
TGTGCCAGCAGCTTTCTGGCTAGCGGGAGTCTCTACAATGAGCAGTTCTTC
CASSFLASGSLYNEQFF
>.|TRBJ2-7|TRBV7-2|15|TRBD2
TGTGCCAGCAGCTTAGATAGCGGGGCCGCCTACGAGCAGTACTTC
CASSLDSGAAYEQYF
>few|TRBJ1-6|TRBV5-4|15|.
TGTGCCAGCAGCTCGGACAGCCTCTGGGGTTCACCCCTCCACTTT
CASSSDSLWGSPLHF
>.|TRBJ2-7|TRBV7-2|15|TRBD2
TGTGCCAGCAGCTCAGTCCCGGGGGGCTCCTACGAGCAGTACTTC
CASSSVPGGSYEQYF
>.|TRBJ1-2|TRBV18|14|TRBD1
TGTGCCAGCTCACCATCCGAGCAGGGGGGTGGCTACACCTTC
CASSPSEQGGGYTF
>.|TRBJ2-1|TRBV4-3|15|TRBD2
TGCGCCAGCAGCTCCCTAGCGGGAGACCCCAATGAGCAGTTCTTC
CASSSLAGDPNEQFF
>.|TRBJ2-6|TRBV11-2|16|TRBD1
TGTGCCAGCACACGGACAGGGGGCGCCGGGGCCAACGTCCTGACTTTC
CASTRTGGAGANVLTF
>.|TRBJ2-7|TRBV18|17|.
TGTGCCAGCTCACCTACCACATCAGGGGTGGTTGCCTACGAGCAGTACTTC
CASSPTTSGVVAYEQYF
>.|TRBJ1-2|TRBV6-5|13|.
TGTGCCAGCAGTATACAGGTTGACTATGGCTACACCTTC
CASSIQVDYGYTF
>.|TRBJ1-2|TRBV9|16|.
TGTGCCAGCAGCGTCGATCCGGGGTCAGGAGGCTATGGCTACACCTTC
CASSVDPGSGGYGYTF
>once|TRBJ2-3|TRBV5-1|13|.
TGCGCCAGCAGCTGGCTTCAGATGGATACGCAGTATTTT
CASSWLQMDTQYF
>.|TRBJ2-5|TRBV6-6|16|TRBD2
TGTGCCAGCAGTTCACCAGCGGGGGGTGGACAAGAGACCCAGTACTTC
CASSSPAGGGQETQYF
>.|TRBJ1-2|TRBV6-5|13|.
TGTGCCAGCAGTCTACAGGGTAACTATGGCTACACCTTC
CASSLQGNYGYTF